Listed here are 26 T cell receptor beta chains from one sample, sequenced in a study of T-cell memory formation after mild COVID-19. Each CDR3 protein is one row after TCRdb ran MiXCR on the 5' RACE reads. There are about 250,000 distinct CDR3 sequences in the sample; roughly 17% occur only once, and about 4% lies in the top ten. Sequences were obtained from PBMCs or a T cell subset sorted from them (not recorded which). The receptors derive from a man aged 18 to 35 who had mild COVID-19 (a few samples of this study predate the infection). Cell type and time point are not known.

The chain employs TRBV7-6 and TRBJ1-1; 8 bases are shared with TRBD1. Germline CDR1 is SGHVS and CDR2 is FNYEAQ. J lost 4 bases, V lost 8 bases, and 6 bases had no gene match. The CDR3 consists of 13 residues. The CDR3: CASATTGVTEAFF. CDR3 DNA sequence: TGTGCCAGCGCCACGACAGGGGTCACTGAAGCTTTCTTT.

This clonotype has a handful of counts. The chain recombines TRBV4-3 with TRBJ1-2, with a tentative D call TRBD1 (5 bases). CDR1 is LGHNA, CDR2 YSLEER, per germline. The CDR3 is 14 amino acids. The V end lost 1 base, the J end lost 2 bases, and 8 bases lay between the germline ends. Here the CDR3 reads CASSQARENYGYTF. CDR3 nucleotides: TGCGCCAGCAGCCAAGCCAGGGAAAACTATGGCTACACCTTC.

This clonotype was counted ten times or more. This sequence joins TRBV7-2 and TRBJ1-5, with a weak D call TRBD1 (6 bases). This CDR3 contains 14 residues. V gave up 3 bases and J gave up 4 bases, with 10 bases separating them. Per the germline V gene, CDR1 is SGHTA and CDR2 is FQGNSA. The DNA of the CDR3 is TGTGCCAGCAGCTTTACAGGGCCTAATCAGCCCCAGCATTTT. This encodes CASSFTGPNQPQHF.

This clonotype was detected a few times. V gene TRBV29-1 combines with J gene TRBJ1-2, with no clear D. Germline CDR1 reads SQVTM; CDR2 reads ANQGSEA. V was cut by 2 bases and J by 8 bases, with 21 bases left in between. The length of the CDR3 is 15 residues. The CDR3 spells CSVESGFGKIEGYTF. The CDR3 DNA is TGCAGCGTTGAATCCGGGTTCGGTAAGATCGAAGGCTACACCTTC. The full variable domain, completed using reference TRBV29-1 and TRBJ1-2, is SAVISQKPSRDICQRGTSLTIQCQVDSQVTMMFWYRQQPGQSLTLIATANQGSEATYESGFVIDKFPISRPNLTFSTLTVSNMSPEDSSIYLCSVESGFGKIEGYTFGSGTRLTVV.

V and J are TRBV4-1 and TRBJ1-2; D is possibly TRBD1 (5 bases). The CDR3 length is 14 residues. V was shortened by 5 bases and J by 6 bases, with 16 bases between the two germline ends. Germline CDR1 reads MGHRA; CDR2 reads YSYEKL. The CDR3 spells CASSAPGEGDGYTF. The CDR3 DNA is TGCGCCAGCAGCGCCCCGGGGGAAGGGGATGGCTACACCTTC.

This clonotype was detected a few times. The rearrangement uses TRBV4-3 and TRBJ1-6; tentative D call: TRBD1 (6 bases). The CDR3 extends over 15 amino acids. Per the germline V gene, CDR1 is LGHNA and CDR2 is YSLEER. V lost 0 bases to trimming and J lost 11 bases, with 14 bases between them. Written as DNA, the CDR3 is TGCGCCAGCAGCCAAGACGGGATAACAGGGACACCCCTCCACTTT. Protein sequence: CASSQDGITGTPLHF.

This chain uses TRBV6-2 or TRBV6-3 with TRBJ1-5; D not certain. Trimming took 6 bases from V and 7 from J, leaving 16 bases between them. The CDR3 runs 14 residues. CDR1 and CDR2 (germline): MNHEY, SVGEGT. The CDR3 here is CASSNLPPPQPQHF. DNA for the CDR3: TGTGCCAGCAGCAACCTACCACCGCCGCAGCCCCAGCATTTT.

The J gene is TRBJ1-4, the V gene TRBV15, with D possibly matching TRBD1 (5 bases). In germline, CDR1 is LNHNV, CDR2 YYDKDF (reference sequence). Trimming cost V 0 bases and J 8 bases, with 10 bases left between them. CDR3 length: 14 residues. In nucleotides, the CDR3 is TGTGCCACCAGCAGAGATCCCAGGGTCGAAAAACTGTTTTTT. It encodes CATSRDPRVEKLFF.

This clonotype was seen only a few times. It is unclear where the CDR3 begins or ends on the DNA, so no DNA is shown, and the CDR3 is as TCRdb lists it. This CDR3 is CASSIWARGSGAAEETQYF. The chain joins TRBV21-1 to TRBJ2-5; the D call in the table, TRBD2, was not verified against the DNA. TRBV21-1 is given as a pseudogene. Ends included, the CDR3 has 19 residues.

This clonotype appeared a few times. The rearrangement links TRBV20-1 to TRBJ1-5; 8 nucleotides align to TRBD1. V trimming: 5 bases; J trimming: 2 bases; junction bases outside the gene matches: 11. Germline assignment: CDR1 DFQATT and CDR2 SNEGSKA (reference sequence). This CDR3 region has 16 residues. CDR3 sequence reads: CSAVPPGGGGNQPQHF. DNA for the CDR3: TGCAGTGCTGTCCCTCCAGGGGGCGGGGGCAATCAGCCCCAGCATTTT.

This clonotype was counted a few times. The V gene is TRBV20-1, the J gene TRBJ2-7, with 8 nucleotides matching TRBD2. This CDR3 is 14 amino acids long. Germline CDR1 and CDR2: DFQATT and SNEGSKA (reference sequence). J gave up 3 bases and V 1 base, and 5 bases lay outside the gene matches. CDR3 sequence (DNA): TGCAGTGCTAGAGTCGGGGGGGCTCACTACGAGCAGTACTTC. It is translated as CSARVGGAHYEQYF.

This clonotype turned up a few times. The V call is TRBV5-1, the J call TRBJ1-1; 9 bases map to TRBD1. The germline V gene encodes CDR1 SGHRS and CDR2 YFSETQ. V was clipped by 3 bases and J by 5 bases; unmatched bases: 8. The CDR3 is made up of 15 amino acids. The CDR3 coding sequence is TGCGCCAGCAGCTGGATACAGGGGGCGCGTACTGAAGCTTTCTTT. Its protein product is CASSWIQGARTEAFF.

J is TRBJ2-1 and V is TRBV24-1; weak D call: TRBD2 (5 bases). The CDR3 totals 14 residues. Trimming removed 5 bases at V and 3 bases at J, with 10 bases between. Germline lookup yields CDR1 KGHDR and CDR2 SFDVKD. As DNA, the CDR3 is TGTGCCACCAGTGGGGAGACGAACTACAATGAGCAGTTCTTC. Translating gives CATSGETNYNEQFF.

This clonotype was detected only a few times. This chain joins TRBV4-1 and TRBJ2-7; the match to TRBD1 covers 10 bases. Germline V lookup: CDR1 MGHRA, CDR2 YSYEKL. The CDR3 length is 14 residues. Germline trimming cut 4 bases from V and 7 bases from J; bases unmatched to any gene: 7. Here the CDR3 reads CASSRPGQGREQYF. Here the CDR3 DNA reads TGCGCCAGCAGCCGACCGGGACAGGGGCGTGAGCAGTACTTC.

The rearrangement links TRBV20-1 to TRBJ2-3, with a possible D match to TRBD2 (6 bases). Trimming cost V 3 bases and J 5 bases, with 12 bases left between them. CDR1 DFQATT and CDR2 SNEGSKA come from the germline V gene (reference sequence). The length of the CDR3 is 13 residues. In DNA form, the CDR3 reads TGCAGTGCTAGTTCGGGGGAGATAGATACGCAGTATTTT. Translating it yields CSASSGEIDTQYF.

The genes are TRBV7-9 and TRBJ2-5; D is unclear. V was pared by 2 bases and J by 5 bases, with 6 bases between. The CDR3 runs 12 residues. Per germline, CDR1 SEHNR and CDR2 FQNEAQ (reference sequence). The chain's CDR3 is CASSLLLETQYF. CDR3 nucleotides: TGTGCCAGCAGCTTATTGTTGGAGACCCAGTACTTC.

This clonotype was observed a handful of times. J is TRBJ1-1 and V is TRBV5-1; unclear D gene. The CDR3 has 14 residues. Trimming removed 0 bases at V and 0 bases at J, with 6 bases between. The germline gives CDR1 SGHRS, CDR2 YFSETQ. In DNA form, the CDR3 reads TGCGCCAGCAGCTTGGGTCTCCTGAACACTGAAGCTTTCTTT. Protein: CASSLGLLNTEAFF.

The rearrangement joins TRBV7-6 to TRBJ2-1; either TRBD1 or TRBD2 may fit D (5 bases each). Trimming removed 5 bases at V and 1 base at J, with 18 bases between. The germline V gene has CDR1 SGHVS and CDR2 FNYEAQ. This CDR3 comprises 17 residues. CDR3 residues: CASSLRDGGKSYNEQFF. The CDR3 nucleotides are TGTGCCAGCAGCCTACGGGACGGAGGAAAGTCCTACAATGAGCAGTTCTTC. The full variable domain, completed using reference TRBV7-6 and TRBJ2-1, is GAGVSQSPRYKVTKRGQDVALRCDPISGHVSLYWYRQALGQGPEFLTYFNYEAQQDKSGLPNDRFSAERPEGSISTLTIQRTEQRDSAMYRCASSLRDGGKSYNEQFFGPGTRLTVL.

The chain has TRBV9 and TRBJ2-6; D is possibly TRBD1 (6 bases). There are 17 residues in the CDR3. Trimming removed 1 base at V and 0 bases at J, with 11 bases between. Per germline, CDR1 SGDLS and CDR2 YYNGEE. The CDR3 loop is CASSVRDRSSGANVLTF. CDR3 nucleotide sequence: TGTGCCAGCAGCGTACGAGACAGGAGCTCTGGGGCCAACGTCCTGACTTTC.

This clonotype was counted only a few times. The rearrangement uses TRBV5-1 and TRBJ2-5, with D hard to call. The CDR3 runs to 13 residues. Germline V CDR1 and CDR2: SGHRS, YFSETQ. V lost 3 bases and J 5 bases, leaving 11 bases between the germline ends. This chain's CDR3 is CASSSRGLETQYF. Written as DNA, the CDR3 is TGCGCCAGCAGCTCCCGCGGTCTTGAGACCCAGTACTTC.

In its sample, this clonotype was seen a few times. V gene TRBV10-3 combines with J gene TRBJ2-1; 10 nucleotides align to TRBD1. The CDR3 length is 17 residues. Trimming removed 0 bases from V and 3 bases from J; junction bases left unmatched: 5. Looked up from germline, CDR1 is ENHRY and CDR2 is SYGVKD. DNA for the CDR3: TGTGCCATCAGTGAGTCAATAGGGGACAGGGGCTACAATGAGCAGTTCTTC. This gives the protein CAISESIGDRGYNEQFF.

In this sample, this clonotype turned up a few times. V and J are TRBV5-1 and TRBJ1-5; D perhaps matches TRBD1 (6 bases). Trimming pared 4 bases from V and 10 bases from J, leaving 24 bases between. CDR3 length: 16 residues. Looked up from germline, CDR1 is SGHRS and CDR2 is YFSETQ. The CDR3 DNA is TGCGCCAGCAGCCTAGGGACACCCGCGGGGCTTAGACCCCAGCATTTT. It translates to CASSLGTPAGLRPQHF. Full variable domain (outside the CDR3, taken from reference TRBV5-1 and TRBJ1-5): KAGVTQTPRYLIKTRGQQVTLSCSPISGHRSVSWYQQTPGQGLQFLFEYFSETQRNKGNFPGRFSGRQFSNSRSEMNVSTLELGDSALYLCASSLGTPAGLRPQHFGDGTRLSIL.

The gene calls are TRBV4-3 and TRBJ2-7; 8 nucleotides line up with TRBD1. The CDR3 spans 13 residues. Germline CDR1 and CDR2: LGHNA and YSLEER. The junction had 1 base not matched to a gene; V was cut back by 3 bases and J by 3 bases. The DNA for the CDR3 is TGCGCCAGCAGCCATACAGGGGGCTACGAGCAGTACTTC. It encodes CASSHTGGYEQYF.

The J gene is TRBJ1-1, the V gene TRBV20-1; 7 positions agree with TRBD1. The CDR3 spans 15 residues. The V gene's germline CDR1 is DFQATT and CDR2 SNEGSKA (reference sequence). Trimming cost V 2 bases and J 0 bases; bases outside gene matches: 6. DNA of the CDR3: TGCAGTGCTAGATCCCGGGACAGCTTGAACACTGAAGCTTTCTTT. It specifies CSARSRDSLNTEAFF.

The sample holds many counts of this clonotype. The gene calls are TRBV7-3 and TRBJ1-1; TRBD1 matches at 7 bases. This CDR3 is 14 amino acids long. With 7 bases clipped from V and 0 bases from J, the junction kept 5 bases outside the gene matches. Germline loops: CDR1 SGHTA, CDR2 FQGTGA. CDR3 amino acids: CASNPDRMNTEAFF. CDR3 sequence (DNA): TGTGCCAGCAACCCGGACAGGATGAACACTGAAGCTTTCTTT.

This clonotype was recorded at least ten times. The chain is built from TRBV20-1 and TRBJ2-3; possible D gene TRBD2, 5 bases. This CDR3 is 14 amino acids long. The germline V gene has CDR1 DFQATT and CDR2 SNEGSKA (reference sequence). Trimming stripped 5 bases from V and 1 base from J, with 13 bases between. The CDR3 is CSAPLAQGTDTQYF. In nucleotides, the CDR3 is TGCAGTGCTCCTCTAGCTCAGGGCACAGATACGCAGTATTTT.